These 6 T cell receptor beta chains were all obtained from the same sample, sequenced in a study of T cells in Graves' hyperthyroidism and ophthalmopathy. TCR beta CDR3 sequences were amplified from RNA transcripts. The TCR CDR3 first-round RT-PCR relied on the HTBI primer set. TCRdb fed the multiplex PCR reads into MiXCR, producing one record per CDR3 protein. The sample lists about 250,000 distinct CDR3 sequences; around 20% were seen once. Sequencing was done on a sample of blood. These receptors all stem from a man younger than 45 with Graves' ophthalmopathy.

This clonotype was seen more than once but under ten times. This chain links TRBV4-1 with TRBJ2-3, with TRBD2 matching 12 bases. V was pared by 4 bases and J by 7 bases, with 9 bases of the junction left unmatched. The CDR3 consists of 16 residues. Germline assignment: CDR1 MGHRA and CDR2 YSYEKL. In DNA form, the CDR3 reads TGCGCCAGCAGCCGGACGTCTAGCGGGAGGGCAAATACGCAGTATTTT. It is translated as CASSRTSSGRANTQYF.

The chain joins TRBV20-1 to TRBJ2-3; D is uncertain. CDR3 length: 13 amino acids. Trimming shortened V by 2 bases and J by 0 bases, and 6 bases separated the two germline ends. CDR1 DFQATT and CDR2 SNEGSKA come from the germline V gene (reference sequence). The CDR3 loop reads CSARRSSTDTQYF. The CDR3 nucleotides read TGCAGTGCTAGAAGGAGTAGCACAGATACGCAGTATTTT.

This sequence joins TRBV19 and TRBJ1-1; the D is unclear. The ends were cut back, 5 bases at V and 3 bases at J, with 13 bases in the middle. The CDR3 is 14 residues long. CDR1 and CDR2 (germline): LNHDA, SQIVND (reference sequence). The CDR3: CASSQAPWDTEAFF. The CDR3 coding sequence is TGTGCCAGTAGTCAGGCACCCTGGGACACTGAAGCTTTCTTT.

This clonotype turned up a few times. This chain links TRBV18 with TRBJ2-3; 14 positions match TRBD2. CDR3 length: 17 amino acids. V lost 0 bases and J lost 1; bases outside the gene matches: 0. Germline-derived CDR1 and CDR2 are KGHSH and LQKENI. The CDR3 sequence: CASSPPGLAGGTDTQYF. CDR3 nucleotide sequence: TGTGCCAGCTCACCACCGGGACTAGCGGGGGGCACAGATACGCAGTATTTT.

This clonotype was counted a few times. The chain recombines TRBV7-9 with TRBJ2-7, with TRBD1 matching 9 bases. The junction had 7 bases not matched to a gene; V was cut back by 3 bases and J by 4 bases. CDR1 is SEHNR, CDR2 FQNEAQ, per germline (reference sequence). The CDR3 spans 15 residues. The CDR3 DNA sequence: TGTGCCAGCAGCTTCCCGGGACAGGGAGAATACGAGCAGTACTTC. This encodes CASSFPGQGEYEQYF.

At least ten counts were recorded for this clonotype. The CDR3, as DNA: TGTGCCAGCGGGAAATGGGAGGGCTTCACAGATACGCAGTATTTT. Translation: CASGKWEGFTDTQYF. This chain links TRBV2 with TRBJ2-3, with TRBD2 matching 7 bases. Losses at the gene ends were 8 bases for V and 2 bases for J; bases not matched to a gene: 10. Germline V gene lookup returns CDR1 SNHLY and CDR2 FYNNEI. This CDR3 contains 15 residues. The entire variable domain, with the rest obtained from reference TRBV2 and TRBJ2-3, is as follows: EPEVTQTPSHQVTQMGQEVILRCVPISNHLYFYWYRQILGQKVEFLVSFYNNEISEKSEIFDDQFSVERPDGSNFTLKIRSTKLEDSAMYFCASGKWEGFTDTQYFGPGTRLTVL.